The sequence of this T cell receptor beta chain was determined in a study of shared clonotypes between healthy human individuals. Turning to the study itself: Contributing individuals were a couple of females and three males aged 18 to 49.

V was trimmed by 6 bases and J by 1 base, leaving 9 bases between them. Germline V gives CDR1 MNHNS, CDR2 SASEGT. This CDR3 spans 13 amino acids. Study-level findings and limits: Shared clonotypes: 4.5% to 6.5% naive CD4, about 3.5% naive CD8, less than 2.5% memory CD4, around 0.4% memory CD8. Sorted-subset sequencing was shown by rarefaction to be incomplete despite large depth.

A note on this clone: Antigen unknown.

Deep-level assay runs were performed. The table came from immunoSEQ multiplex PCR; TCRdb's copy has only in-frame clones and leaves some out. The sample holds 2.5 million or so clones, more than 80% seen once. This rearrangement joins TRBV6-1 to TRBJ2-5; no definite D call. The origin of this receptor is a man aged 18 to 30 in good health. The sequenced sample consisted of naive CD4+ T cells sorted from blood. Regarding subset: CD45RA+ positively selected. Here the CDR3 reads CASRRSGQETQYF. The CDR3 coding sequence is TGTGCCAGCAGGAGGAGTGGCCAAGAGACCCAGTACTTC.